These 16 T cell receptor beta chains were all obtained from the same sample, sequenced in a study of T cells in Graves' hyperthyroidism and ophthalmopathy (dated by TCRdb to between 2017 and 2020). The library relied on multiplex PCR. TCRdb names Illumina HiSeq 2000 as the instrument used. The TCR beta CDR3 regions were amplified from the RNA transcripts. The TCR CDR3 was subjected to a first round of RT-PCR using the HTBI primer set and the Qiagen OneStep RT-PCR kit. TCRdb cleaned the public reads at Q25 with fastp, built clones with MiXCR and kept in-frame beta chains. Here each entry gathers all rows of one CDR3 protein and keeps the most common genes and DNA. Present in this sample are hundreds of thousands of distinct CDR3 sequences, more than 14% of which were seen just once. Around 13% of the sample rests with the top ten. Sequences were obtained from blood. All receptors derive from a woman aged 50 to 60 with Graves' ophthalmopathy.

The V and J genes are TRBV20-1 and TRBJ1-5; 7 bases line up with TRBD1. After removal of 6 bases from V and 0 bases from J, the junction contained 8 bases not matched to a gene. This CDR3 is built from 15 residues. Germline lookup yields CDR1 DFQATT and CDR2 SNEGSKA (reference sequence). Here the CDR3 reads CSAITGASSNQPQHF. Written as DNA, the CDR3 is TGCAGTGCAATAACAGGGGCCAGTAGCAATCAGCCCCAGCATTTT.

A note on this clonotype: A much larger clone differs by one base, so this may be a read error. V is TRBV18 and J is TRBJ1-1; TRBD1 matches at 7 bases. Germline CDR1 and CDR2: KGHSH and LQKENI. The V and J ends lost 3 bases and 6 bases, in that order; junction bases with no gene match: 7. The CDR3 consists of 14 residues. CDR3 bases: TGTGCCAGCTCACCCTGGGACAGCCCCTCTGAAGCTTTCTTT. It specifies CASSPWDSPSEAFF.

This clonotype was seen repeatedly, ten times or more. This chain joins TRBV27 and TRBJ2-1; the D gene is possibly TRBD1 (6 bases). Germline lookup yields CDR1 MNHEY and CDR2 SMNVEV (reference sequence). The CDR3 spans 13 residues. Between the trimmed V and J ends, which lost 5 bases and 4 bases, there was a span of 9 bases. CDR3: CASSAGDYNEQFF. The CDR3 DNA follows: TGTGCCAGCAGTGCAGGGGATTACAATGAGCAGTTCTTC.

The chain recombines TRBV7-3 with TRBJ2-5, with 8 bases fitting TRBD2. The CDR3 sequence is 18 residues long. Germline-derived CDR1 and CDR2 are SGHTA and FQGTGA. V dropped 1 base and J dropped 1; count of bases not matched to a gene: 11. Here the CDR3 reads CASSLIGGTRMAQETQYF. The DNA for the CDR3 is TGTGCCAGCAGCTTAATTGGCGGGACTAGGATGGCCCAAGAGACCCAGTACTTC.

This clonotype was detected only a few times. The chain recombines TRBV6-1 with TRBJ2-2, with a weak D call TRBD2 (6 bases). Germline CDR1 MNHNS, CDR2 SASEGT. V was trimmed by 5 bases and J by 4 bases, leaving 11 bases between them. The CDR3 extends over 14 amino acids. CDR3 sequence reads: CASSSAGFTGELFF. The CDR3 DNA reads TGTGCCAGCAGTTCAGCGGGCTTCACCGGGGAGCTGTTTTTT.

This rearrangement joins TRBV6-9 to TRBJ2-1, with 9 bases matching TRBD1. V gave up 3 bases and J gave up 6 bases; unmatched junction bases: 6. Germline assignment: CDR1 MNHGY and CDR2 SVAAGI. The CDR3 runs 15 residues. The CDR3 sequence: CASSYPGQGLNEQFF. The CDR3 DNA is TGTGCCAGCAGTTACCCGGGACAGGGTCTCAATGAGCAGTTCTTC.

This clonotype was counted at least ten times. Here the CDR3 reads CASRGWTGRLRETQYF. CDR3 bases: TGTGCCAGTAGAGGGTGGACAGGGAGGTTGAGGGAGACCCAGTACTTC. The chain has TRBV27 and TRBJ2-5, with 8 bases identical to TRBD1. J was trimmed by 5 bases and V by 9 bases; bases with no gene match: 17. Germline CDR1 reads MNHEY; CDR2 reads SMNVEV (reference sequence). The CDR3 is 16 amino acids.

This sequence joins TRBV14 and TRBJ2-7; 9 bases fit TRBD1. J gave up 2 bases and V 0 bases, and 8 bases lay outside the gene matches. Germline CDR1 reads SGHDN; CDR2 reads FVKESK. This CDR3 region has 17 residues. The CDR3 coding sequence is TGTGCCAGCAGCCAAGATCGAGGACAGGGGACCCCCTACGAGCAGTACTTC. Its protein product is CASSQDRGQGTPYEQYF.

This clonotype has only a few counts. CDR3 in DNA: TGTGCCAGCAGCGGGAGACAGGGACCTGAAGCTTTCTTT. Its translation: CASSGRQGPEAFF. The rearrangement joins TRBV9 to TRBJ1-1; the match to TRBD1 covers 7 bases. V was clipped by 3 bases and J by 6 bases; unmatched bases: 5. Germline lookup yields CDR1 SGDLS and CDR2 YYNGEE. This CDR3 is built from 13 residues.

This clonotype was detected many times. V and J are TRBV28 and TRBJ2-3; the D is unclear. The CDR3 is 11 residues long. The germline V gene encodes CDR1 MDHEN and CDR2 SYDVKM. Trimming left V 6 bases short and J 6 bases short, with 7 bases between. As DNA, the CDR3 is TGTGCCAGCAGGGATTTGGATACGCAGTATTTT. Residues: CASRDLDTQYF.

Many counts were recorded for this clonotype. The rearrangement joins TRBV18 to TRBJ2-1; D may be TRBD1 (5 bases). Trimming took off 3 bases at V and 2 bases at J, with 11 bases between the two ends. The length of the CDR3 is 15 residues. Germline V CDR1 and CDR2: KGHSH, LQKENI. CDR3 coding DNA: TGTGCCAGCTCACCCGGACAAGAGCCCTACAATGAGCAGTTCTTC. Its translation is CASSPGQEPYNEQFF. Full variable domain (rest looked up from reference TRBV18 and TRBJ2-1): NAGVMQNPRHLVRRRGQEARLRCSPMKGHSHVYWYRQLPEEGLKFMVYLQKENIIDESGMPKERFSAEFPKEGPSILRIQQVVRGDSAAYFCASSPGQEPYNEQFFGPGTRLTVL.

This clonotype was detected many times. This chain joins TRBV20-1 and TRBJ2-5; 7 bases line up with TRBD2. After removal of 5 bases from V and 0 bases from J, the junction contained 3 bases not matched to a gene. CDR3 size: 13 residues. Looked up from germline, CDR1 is DFQATT and CDR2 is SNEGSKA (reference sequence). The CDR3 protein is CSALAAYQETQYF. The CDR3 nucleotides are TGCAGTGCTCTAGCGGCATACCAAGAGACCCAGTACTTC.

This clonotype was detected many times. The V gene is TRBV18, the J gene TRBJ1-1; D not certain. This CDR3 comprises 15 residues. V was cut by 3 bases and J by 1 base, with 12 bases left in between. CDR1 and CDR2 (germline): KGHSH, LQKENI. The CDR3 reads CASSPARDRNTEAFF. CDR3 in DNA: TGTGCCAGCTCACCCGCTCGGGATAGGAACACTGAAGCTTTCTTT.

This clonotype was picked up many times. J is TRBJ2-1 and V is TRBV6-2 or TRBV6-3; TRBD1 matches at 10 bases. Germline V gene data show CDR1 as MNHEY and CDR2 as SVGEGT. CDR3 length: 15 residues. With V trimmed by 6 bases and J by 6 bases, 8 bases remained unmatched. CDR3 loop: CASRRDRGQSNEQFF. As DNA, the CDR3 is TGTGCCAGCAGGCGGGACAGGGGCCAAAGCAATGAGCAGTTCTTC.

With respect to this clonotype: A much larger clonotype is one base distant, so this may be a read error. V and J are TRBV12-3 or TRBV12-4 and TRBJ2-1; 8 bases line up with TRBD2. The CDR3 consists of 13 residues. Trimming cost V 10 bases and J 9 bases; bases outside gene matches: 11. The CDR3 DNA sequence: TGTGCCAACACTCCGGGACTAGGGGCTGAGCAGTTCTTC. Its protein product is CANTPGLGAEQFF.

Regarding this clonotype: An end of the junction differs from the germline gene, which may be a read error. The chain uses TRBV11-2 and TRBJ1-1; a possible D gene is TRBD1 (6 bases). Germline-derived CDR1 and CDR2 are SGHAT and FQNNGV. CDR3 length: 13 residues. Here the CDR3 DNA reads TGTGCCAGCAGCTTGCTTAGGGGGACTGAAGCTTCCTTT. Protein sequence: CASSLLRGTEASF.